This TCR beta chain was captured by sequencing in a study of T-cell memory formation after mild COVID-19. A single record per CDR3 protein comes from TCRdb applying MiXCR to the 5' RACE reads. The table shows around 400,000 distinct CDR3 sequences, with 20% to 30% occurring only once. Germline CDR1 reads LNHNV; CDR2 reads YYDKDF (reference sequence). The CDR3 length is 12 residues. Trimming removed 4 bases from V and 1 base from J, with 5 bases in between. The chain combines TRBV15 with TRBJ2-7; possible D gene TRBD2, 5 bases. Sequenced sample: PBMCs or a T cell subset sorted from them (not recorded which). The source of this sequence is an adult woman who had mild COVID-19 (a few samples of this study predate the infection). Cell type and time point are not known. The CDR3 reads CATSTGSYEQYF. In nucleotides, the CDR3 is TGTGCCACCAGCACGGGGTCCTACGAGCAGTACTTC.